This T cell receptor beta chain was found in a study of cytomegalovirus exposure and HLA in healthy donors. The study's findings and limits: Relative to the roughly 690-donor mean, N-insertions were reportedly fewer in an Asian-associated ancestry cluster in a later analysis. Exclusion applied to some V segments, including TRBV6-2 and TRBV6-3, as they were indistinguishable.

PCR employed 60 Vbeta and 13 Jbeta primers. This table comes from immunoSEQ multiplex PCR, and its TCRdb copy is limited to in-frame clones, with some not included. The sample yields 140,000 or so clones, around three quarters seen once. Worth noting for this clone: What it binds is not known.

CDR1 and CDR2 from the germline V gene are WNHNN and SYGVQD (reference sequence). V lost 3 bases, J lost 2 bases, and 14 bases lay in between. The CDR3 is made up of 15 amino acids. The clonotype was recovered from a man aged 40-49 years in good health and CMV-seronegative. The material sequenced was PBMCs. The chain carries TRBV10-1 and TRBJ2-7; perhaps TRBD2 as D (7 bases). The CDR3 DNA reads as TGCGCCAGCAGTGATCGGGGGGCCCCGCCCTACGAGCAGTACTTC. Residues: CASSDRGAPPYEQYF.